Listed below are T cell receptor beta chains from one sample, sequenced in a study of blood T cell repertoires in COVID-19. Sequencing used immunoSEQ multiplex PCR; TCRdb keeps in-frame clones, though not all of them. This table has about half a million clones, more than 85% appearing once. Material: PBMCs or T cells enriched from blood (not recorded which). Receptors originate from a woman in her fifties or sixties who had recovered from COVID-19. CDR3s include the opening cysteine and the closing phenylalanine or tryptophan. The order of the fields is D gene, clone size, V gene, J gene, CDR3 DNA, CDR3 protein. The D gene is left open where the match is weak. Clone size appears in some rows only: once, few, many, or a class for an expanded clone.

NA	NA	TRBV2	TRBJ2-5	TGTGCCAGCAGTCCGCGCCACAGCGGAGAAGAGACCCAGTACTTC	CASSPRHSGEETQYF
TRBD1	NA	TRBV12-5	TRBJ1-2	TGTGCTAGTGGTCGGGACAGTTACTATGGCTACACCTTC	CASGRDSYYGYTF
TRBD2	NA	TRBV5-1	TRBJ2-3	TGCGCCAGCAGCTTGTTCGGGGCGGGGGGGCCCACAGATACGCAGTATTTT	CASSLFGAGGPTDTQYF
TRBD1	NA	TRBV13	TRBJ2-3	TGTGCCAGCAGCCTTCGACAGGGGGAGGCAGATACGCAGTATTTT	CASSLRQGEADTQYF
NA	NA	TRBV9	TRBJ2-4	TGTGCCAGCAGCGTAGGTATAGATATAGCCAAAAACATTCAGTACTTC	CASSVGIDIAKNIQYF
TRBD1	few	TRBV29-1	TRBJ1-3	TGCAGCGTTGAGGTGGGGACAGGGCGAAACACCATATATTTT	CSVEVGTGRNTIYF
NA	NA	TRBV9	TRBJ2-6	TGTGCCAGCAGCGTAGGGGGAGCCTCTGGGGCCAACGTCCTGACTTTC	CASSVGGASGANVLTF
TRBD1	NA	TRBV3-1/TRBV3-2	TRBJ2-7	TGTGCCAGCAGCCAAGATGGGGGGACAGGTCTCTACGAGCAGTACTTC	CASSQDGGTGLYEQYF
NA	NA	TRBV12-3/TRBV12-4	TRBJ2-1	TGTGCCAGCAGCGGACAGAGCTACAATGAGCAGTTCTTC	CASSGQSYNEQFF
TRBD1	NA	TRBV24-1	TRBJ1-2	TGTGCCACCGGGACAGGGCATGACTATGGCTACACCTTC	CATGTGHDYGYTF
TRBD1	NA	TRBV2	TRBJ1-1	TGTGCCAGTTCAGGACAGGGGATTGGTGAAGCTTTCTTT	CASSGQGIGEAFF
NA	NA	TRBV19	TRBJ2-2	TGTGCCAGTAGTGTCCAGGGGCGCACCGGGGAGCTGTTTTTT	CASSVQGRTGELFF
TRBD1	NA	TRBV5-4	TRBJ2-7	TGTGCCAGCAGCTTGGGGGACAGGTTCCACGAGCAGTACTTC	CASSLGDRFHEQYF
NA	NA	TRBV15	TRBJ2-7	TGTGCCACCAGCAGAGATAGGGGCGGGGAAAGCTACGAGCAGTACTTC	CATSRDRGGESYEQYF
NA	NA	TRBV19	TRBJ1-2	TGTGCCAGTAGCTATACAGGGTGGCACTATGGCTACACCTTC	CASSYTGWHYGYTF
NA	NA	TRBV5-4	TRBJ2-5	TGTGCCAGCAGTTATATCACTGGGGGGGGCGAGACCCAGTACTTC	CASSYITGGGETQYF
TRBD1	NA	TRBV2	TRBJ2-5	TGTGCCAGCGAACAGGGGGGTACCCAGTACTTC	CASEQGGTQYF
TRBD2	NA	TRBV4-1	TRBJ2-3	TGCGCCAGCAGCCGTTTTACTAGCGGGGTAGCAGATACGCAGTATTTT	CASSRFTSGVADTQYF
TRBD2	NA	TRBV10-3	TRBJ2-5	TGTGCCATCAGCCCTATTAGCGGGGGGGAAGAGACCCAGTACTTC	CAISPISGGEETQYF
TRBD2	NA	TRBV28	TRBJ2-1	TGTGCCAGCAGTTTATTAGCGGGGGATGGGCAGTTCTTC	CASSLLAGDGQFF
NA	NA	TRBV28	TRBJ2-7	TGTGCCAGCAGTACGCTCGGCTACGAGCAGTACTTC	CASSTLGYEQYF
TRBD1	NA	TRBV24-1	TRBJ2-5	TGTGCCCCTGAAAATGGACAGGCGAGACAAGAGACCCAGTACTTC	CAPENGQARQETQYF
TRBD2	NA	TRBV24-1	TRBJ2-3	TGTGCCATTAGCGGGGGAGCCACAGATACGCAGTATTTT	CAISGGATDTQYF
TRBD1	NA	TRBV9	TRBJ1-3	TGTGCCAGCAGCGTAAACTTGGGACAGGTCTCTGGAAACACCATATATTTT	CASSVNLGQVSGNTIYF
TRBD1	NA	TRBV11-2	TRBJ1-2	TGTGCCAGCAGCTTAACGACAGGGGGTACCTATGGCTACACCTTC	CASSLTTGGTYGYTF
TRBD1	NA	TRBV6-5	TRBJ2-2	TGTGCCAGCAGTACACAGACAGGGACCACCGGGGAGCTGTTTTTT	CASSTQTGTTGELFF